This T cell receptor (beta chain) originates from a study of T cell responses to AZD1222 COVID-19 vaccine. Concerning this clone: The antigen remains unidentified.

Libraries were prepared by immunoSEQ multiplex PCR; TCRdb keeps only in-frame clonotypes and omits some of them. This table has roughly 100,000 clones, about 88% appearing once. Study-wide results and limits: Along spike, vaccine-associated CD4 TCRs were found throughout, with dominance at 160-218 and 743-854. AZD1222 recipients seropositive at baseline numbered only six. Repertoires were collected only later (after the peak T cell response had occurred).

Germline V gene lookup returns CDR1 SGDLS and CDR2 YYNGEE. The CDR3 sequence is 14 residues long. V was cut by 0 bases and J by 4 bases, with 7 bases left in between. The chain couples TRBV9 to TRBJ2-2, with D perhaps being TRBD1 or TRBD2 (5 bases each). The sequence was obtained from an adult in good health. The sample here was peripheral blood, taken on day 0 of AZD1222 vaccination. CDR3 in amino acids: CASSVVGVTGELFF. CDR3 nucleotides: TGTGCCAGCAGCGTAGTGGGGGTCACCGGGGAGCTGTTTTTT.